This passage covers 31 T cell receptor beta chains from one sample sequenced in a study of vaccination effects on CD4 cells after COVID-19. The repertoire was sequenced with immunoSEQ multiplex PCR; TCRdb's copy has only in-frame clones and lacks some. The sample contains 50,000 to 65,000 clones, 65% to 90% of which appear only once. Prior to sequencing, the ViraFEST assay stimulated PBMC with viral peptide pools, which expanded the antigen-specific CD4+ T cells. Culture proceeded for more than nine days, and CD4+ T cells were then isolated. No antigen is known for these receptors. Here the sequenced sample was CD4+ T cells from PBMCs cultured with HCoV-229E spike peptides, taken before COVID-19 vaccination. The receptors shown here come from a human donor who received a COVID-19 vaccine.

V and J are TRBV5-1 and TRBJ2-5; 10 bases match TRBD2. The CDR3 length is 15 residues. The trim removed 4 bases at V and 5 bases at J, leaving 8 bases unmatched. The V gene's germline CDR1 is SGHRS and CDR2 YFSETQ. CDR3 nucleotide sequence: TGCGCCAGCAGCCCGAGCGGGGGGGTGGCGGAGACCCAGTACTTC. Protein: CASSPSGGVAETQYF.

The rearrangement uses TRBV2 and TRBJ2-7; D is possibly TRBD1 (5 bases). The CDR3 sequence is 15 residues long. V was clipped by 3 bases and J by 3 bases, with 15 bases between them. CDR1 and CDR2 from the germline V gene are SNHLY and FYNNEI. Here the CDR3 reads CASSEGLTASYEQYV. The CDR3 DNA sequence: TGTGCCAGCAGTGAGGGGTTGACAGCGAGCTACGAGCAGTACGTC.

This chain joins TRBV5-4 and TRBJ2-5; D unresolved. Trimming stripped 0 bases from V and 3 bases from J, with 9 bases between. The germline CDR1 and CDR2 sequences are SGHNT and YYREEE (reference sequence). CDR3 length equals 14 residues. The CDR3 loop is CASSLAAGEETQYF. DNA for the CDR3: TGTGCCAGCAGCTTGGCGGCAGGAGAAGAGACCCAGTACTTC.

The chain recombines TRBV7-6 with TRBJ1-2; possible D gene TRBD1, 5 bases. The V gene's germline CDR1 is SGHVS and CDR2 FNYEAQ. CDR3 size: 16 residues. The V and J ends lost 5 bases and 5 bases respectively, with 21 bases between them. The CDR3, as DNA: TGTGCCAGCAGCCCGGGACCTGACAGACCCGGTTATGGCTACACCTTC. Protein: CASSPGPDRPGYGYTF.

The V gene is TRBV18, the J gene TRBJ2-2; D gene unclear. The CDR3 covers 14 residues. Germline V CDR1 and CDR2: KGHSH, LQKENI. V dropped 2 bases and J dropped 2 bases, with 6 bases sitting between them. The CDR3 DNA follows: TGTGCCAGCTCACCAGGGCAAAACACCGGGGAGCTGTTTTTT. Protein product: CASSPGQNTGELFF.

This clone was seen a few times. This chain joins TRBV2 and TRBJ1-4; TRBD1 is a possible D gene (6 bases). Per germline, CDR1 SNHLY and CDR2 FYNNEI. V lost 8 bases, J lost 7 bases, and 20 bases lay in between. The CDR3 is 15 amino acids. CDR3 nucleotides: TGTGCCAGCCGACCGACAGGCGGGTATGGTGAAAAACTGTTTTTT. Translating gives CASRPTGGYGEKLFF.

This clone has only a few counts. The V call is TRBV5-1, the J call TRBJ2-7; maybe TRBD2 (5 bases). Between the trimmed V and J ends, which lost 4 bases and 2 bases, there was a span of 10 bases. The CDR3 totals 13 residues. From germline, CDR1 is SGHRS and CDR2 YFSETQ. The CDR3, as DNA: TGCGCCAGCAGCCTGGACTTAACCTACGAGCAGTACGTC. It specifies CASSLDLTYEQYV.

The rearrangement uses TRBV24-1 and TRBJ2-5; possible D gene TRBD1, 6 bases. CDR1 is KGHDR, CDR2 SFDVKD, per germline. The CDR3 spans 13 residues. Trimming left V 9 bases short and J 3 bases short, with 13 bases between. Here the CDR3 reads CATSQAGEETQYF. CDR3 bases: TGTGCCACCTCCCAGGCAGGGGAAGAGACCCAGTACTTC.

The DNA for the CDR3 is TGTGCCAGCAGGCCAGGGGGAGTTGGGGGCACTGAAGCTTTCTTT. Protein product: CASRPGGVGGTEAFF. V and J are TRBV2 and TRBJ1-1; 7 bases map to TRBD1. Trimming took 6 bases from V and 4 from J; bases not matched to a gene: 11. Looked up from germline, CDR1 is SNHLY and CDR2 is FYNNEI. The CDR3 loop spans 15 amino acids.

This clone was seen only once. The chain is built from TRBV6-6 and TRBJ1-3; 7 nucleotides align to TRBD1. Germline V gene data show CDR1 as MNHNY and CDR2 as SVGAGI (reference sequence). V gave up 4 bases and J gave up 4 bases; unmatched junction bases: 7. The CDR3 spans 15 residues. The CDR3 spells CASSSSGGEGNTIYF. The CDR3 DNA reads TGTGCCAGCAGTTCGTCAGGGGGAGAGGGAAACACCATATATTTT.

The gene calls are TRBV19 and TRBJ1-1; 8 bases fit TRBD1. CDR1 is LNHDA and CDR2 is SQIVND in the germline V gene (reference sequence). CDR3 length: 14 residues. Trimming cost V 7 bases and J 8 bases; bases outside gene matches: 12. CDR3 nucleotides: TGTGCCAGTAAAGACGACAGGGGTCCGGGGGAAGCTTTCTTT. Translating gives CASKDDRGPGEAFF.

V gene TRBV11-2 combines with J gene TRBJ2-2, with D possibly being TRBD1 or TRBD2 (6 bases each). CDR3 length: 16 amino acids. V shed 1 base and J shed 5 bases, with 14 bases lying between them. Germline loops: CDR1 SGHAT, CDR2 FQNNGV. The DNA for the CDR3 is TGTGCCAGCAGCTTAGCGTCGGGGGCGCAGACCGGGGAGCTGTTTTTT. As protein: CASSLASGAQTGELFF.

The CDR3 DNA reads TGTGCCAGTAGTATTATAGGACAGAGCAATCAGCCCCAGCATTTT. Translating it yields CASSIIGQSNQPQHF. The chain links TRBV19 to TRBJ1-5; maybe TRBD1 (6 bases). The CDR3 is 15 amino acids. Germline lookup yields CDR1 LNHDA and CDR2 SQIVND (reference sequence). Trimming removed 3 bases at V and 1 base at J, with 10 bases between.

This chain connects TRBV6-6 to TRBJ1-3; D unresolved. Germline V CDR1 and CDR2: MNHNY, SVGAGI (reference sequence). CDR3 length: 16 amino acids. The V end was cut by 6 bases, the J end by 0 bases, with 15 bases between. CDR3 DNA: TGTGCCAGCAGGTACCGCTTAACCGACTCTGGAAACACCATATATTTT. Protein product: CASRYRLTDSGNTIYF.

The chain uses TRBV28 and TRBJ2-3, with D unresolved. This CDR3 comprises 13 residues. The V end was cut by 10 bases, the J end by 0 bases, with 11 bases between. Germline V gene data show CDR1 as MDHEN and CDR2 as SYDVKM. The CDR3 protein is CAIRVSSTDTQYF. DNA for the CDR3: TGTGCCATCAGAGTTTCTAGCACAGATACGCAGTATTTT. Full variable domain (missing parts from reference TRBV28 and TRBJ2-3): DVKVTQSSRYLVKRTGEKVFLECVQDMDHENMFWYRQDPGLGLRLIYFSYDVKMKEKGDIPEGYSVSREKKERFSLILESASTNQTSMYLCAIRVSSTDTQYFGPGTRLTVL.

This clone was seen only once. V usage is TRBV4-1 and J usage is TRBJ2-2; D uncertain. The V and J ends lost 1 base and 2 bases respectively, with 5 bases between them. The CDR3 loop spans 14 amino acids. Germline V gene data show CDR1 as MGHRA and CDR2 as YSYEKL. This CDR3 is CASSQAQNTGELFF. The DNA of the CDR3 is TGCGCCAGCAGCCAAGCGCAAAACACCGGGGAGCTGTTTTTT.

The gene calls are TRBV18 and TRBJ2-1; 8 nucleotides align to TRBD2. The CDR3 runs 17 residues. V lost 0 bases and J lost 4; bases outside the gene matches: 8. Germline values: CDR1 KGHSH, CDR2 LQKENI. The CDR3 bases are TGTGCCAGCTCACCACCGTCTAGGGGACTAGGGTACAATGAGCAGTTCTTC. Translated, it gives CASSPPSRGLGYNEQFF.

This chain joins TRBV7-2 and TRBJ1-4; D unresolved. This CDR3 has 13 amino acids. Trimming removed 5 bases at V and 10 bases at J, with 14 bases between. The germline gives CDR1 SGHTA, CDR2 FQGNSA. The CDR3 loop is CASSARTDLKLFF. CDR3 DNA sequence: TGTGCCAGCAGCGCTCGGACCGACTTAAAACTGTTTTTT.

In DNA, the CDR3 is TGCAGTGCTAGTCAGGGGGACTATGGCTACACCTTC. It is translated as CSASQGDYGYTF. The chain joins TRBV20-1 to TRBJ1-2; TRBD1 matches 7 bases. CDR1 and CDR2 from the germline V gene are DFQATT and SNEGSKA (reference sequence). The junction had 1 base not matched to a gene; V was cut back by 3 bases and J by 3 bases. This CDR3 region has 12 residues.

This clone was recorded only once. This rearrangement joins TRBV5-1 to TRBJ2-3, with 8 bases fitting TRBD2. Losses at the gene ends were 6 bases for V and 3 bases for J; bases not matched to a gene: 9. Looked up from germline, CDR1 is SGHRS and CDR2 is YFSETQ. The CDR3 is 15 amino acids. In DNA, the CDR3 is TGCGCCAGCACACCAGCGGGGGCTGGGACAGATACGCAGTATTTT. This codes for CASTPAGAGTDTQYF.

V and J are TRBV2 and TRBJ1-5, with TRBD1 as a possible D gene (5 bases). CDR1 and CDR2 (germline): SNHLY, FYNNEI. CDR3 length equals 15 residues. Trimming shortened V by 2 bases and J by 4 bases, and 12 bases separated the two germline ends. CDR3 sequence reads: CASSEHGTDNQPQHF. For the CDR3, the DNA is TGTGCCAGCAGTGAACACGGGACTGATAATCAGCCCCAGCATTTT.

V and J are TRBV5-1 and TRBJ1-4; D possibly corresponds to TRBD1 (6 bases). The CDR3 loop spans 15 amino acids. V was clipped by 3 bases and J by 8 bases, with 17 bases between them. Germline assignment: CDR1 SGHRS and CDR2 YFSETQ. CDR3 nucleotide sequence: TGCGCCAGCAGCTCTACTACAGGGTCCACCGAAAAACTGTTTTTT. Translation gives CASSSTTGSTEKLFF.

The chain joins TRBV24-1 to TRBJ2-3, with 9 bases identical to TRBD2. J gave up 2 bases and V 5 bases, and 10 bases lay outside the gene matches. The CDR3 contains 17 residues. Germline loops: CDR1 KGHDR, CDR2 SFDVKD. CDR3 protein: CATSGGGAGSTTDTQYF. The DNA for the CDR3 is TGTGCCACCAGTGGCGGGGGGGCAGGTTCGACCACAGATACGCAGTATTTT.

This chain uses TRBV10-2 with TRBJ2-7; 8 positions match TRBD1. Germline-derived CDR1 and CDR2 are WSHSY and SAAADI. This CDR3 is built from 12 residues. V lost 6 bases and J lost 12; bases outside the gene matches: 10. In DNA form, the CDR3 reads TGCGCCAGCAGAGACAGGGGAGATGGGCCGTACGTC. Protein: CASRDRGDGPYV.

The CDR3 DNA follows: TGTGCCAGCAGTCCCCAGGGATTTTCCTACAATGAGCAGTTCTTC. Residues: CASSPQGFSYNEQFF. The chain recombines TRBV2 with TRBJ2-1; TRBD1 might be the D (5 bases). From germline, CDR1 is SNHLY and CDR2 FYNNEI. The CDR3 runs 15 residues. Trimming left V 5 bases short and J 1 base short, with 12 bases between.

The chain is built from TRBV4-3 and TRBJ2-3; D ambiguous. Germline V gives CDR1 LGHNA, CDR2 YSLEER. Trimming pared 1 base from V and 2 bases from J, leaving 4 bases between. The CDR3 totals 13 residues. Here the CDR3 DNA reads TGCGCCAGCAGCCAAGCCGACACAGATACGCAGTATTTT. Its translation is CASSQADTDTQYF.

The genes are TRBV2 and TRBJ2-3; D might be TRBD1 (5 bases). The V gene lost 5 bases and the J gene lost 3 bases, with 9 bases spanning the gap. Per the germline V gene, CDR1 is SNHLY and CDR2 is FYNNEI. The CDR3 spans 13 residues. This CDR3 reads CASSSPGTDTQYF. The CDR3 DNA sequence: TGTGCCAGCAGTTCTCCAGGGACAGATACGCAGTATTTT.

The rearrangement links TRBV28 to TRBJ1-5; D perhaps matches TRBD1 (6 bases). Germline V gene data show CDR1 as MDHEN and CDR2 as SYDVKM. The germline V and J ends were trimmed by 1 base and 3 bases, with 10 bases remaining between them. The CDR3 length is 15 residues. The CDR3 here is CASSLFTGFNQPQHF. As DNA, the CDR3 is TGTGCCAGCAGTTTATTTACAGGGTTCAATCAGCCCCAGCATTTT.

This rearrangement joins TRBV2 to TRBJ2-7; D call uncertain. Germline lookup yields CDR1 SNHLY and CDR2 FYNNEI. The CDR3 extends over 13 amino acids. The V end was cut by 3 bases, the J end by 3 bases, with 9 bases between. CDR3 bases: TGTGCCAGCAGTGAGTCCAGCTACTACGAGCAGTACGTC. It translates to CASSESSYYEQYV.

V usage is TRBV6-2 or TRBV6-3 and J usage is TRBJ1-5; D not resolved. This CDR3 comprises 12 residues. In germline, CDR1 is MNHEY, CDR2 SVGEGT. V was pared by 5 bases and J by 4 bases, with 6 bases between. CDR3 coding DNA: TGTGCCAGCAGTCCCCGGAATCAGCCCCAGCATTTT. As protein: CASSPRNQPQHF.

This chain links TRBV28 with TRBJ1-5; D may be TRBD1 (5 bases). V dropped 1 base and J dropped 3 bases, with 10 bases sitting between them. Germline V gene lookup returns CDR1 MDHEN and CDR2 SYDVKM. The length of the CDR3 is 15 residues. CDR3 DNA: TGTGCCAGCAGTTTATATACAGGCCCCAATCAGCCCCAGCATTTT. Translated, it gives CASSLYTGPNQPQHF.